This T cell receptor (beta chain) was documented in a study of OX40 agonist ivuxolimab in advanced cancers. Study summary: Each patient was given ivuxolimab into a vein every 2 weeks, at 0.01 to 10 mg/kg. Study-wide results and limits: No antigen was identified for the clonally expanded peripheral T cells. Both CD4+ and CD8+ T cell populations in blood had undergone clonal expansion by week 6 at 0.1 to 3.0 mg/kg. The 0.1-3.0 mg/kg partial responders had among the lowest clonal expansion.

Some clones are missing from TCRdb's copy, which holds only in-frame ones; the method was immunoSEQ multiplex PCR. The sample contains some 99,000 clones, around 88% of which appear only once. The sample holds one count of this clone. Its cognate antigen is unknown. The germline V gene encodes CDR1 KGHSH and CDR2 LQKENI. The CDR3 consists of 15 residues. The ends lost 1 base at V and 7 bases at J; junction bases unmatched: 8. The sample in question was CD4+ or CD8+ T cells sorted from blood, obtained in a trial of the OX40 agonist ivuxolimab. The chain combines TRBV18 with TRBJ2-7; 9 nucleotides align to TRBD1. This TCR came from an adult with an advanced solid tumor such as melanoma, head and neck, liver or kidney cancer. The CDR3 coding sequence is TGTGCCAGCTCACCACGTCCGGGACAGGGCGTGGAGCAGTACTTC. This gives the protein CASSPRPGQGVEQYF.